This TCR beta chain derives from a study of T-cell reconstitution after alpha-beta-depleted transplantation in children. Study-wide findings and caveats: For some patients, TCRbeta diversity was high at day 60 because of recipient T cells and thymic progenitors that survived. Among T cells one year after transplant, newly produced cells accounted for most counts and diversity. Reportedly, alpha-beta T cells present about two months post-transplant originated from several hundred expanded clones of graft origin.

The CDR3 contains 17 residues. As regards this clonotype: What it binds is not known. A much larger clone differs from this one at a single base, so this may be a read error.

During its preparation, the TCRbeta library received unique molecular identifiers. TCRdb fed the PCR reads into MiXCR, producing one record per CDR3 protein. The sample holds about 260,000 distinct CDR3 sequences, under 14% seen once. The chain is built from TRBV12-3 or TRBV12-4 and TRBJ2-7; TRBD2 aligns across 7 bases. The clonotype comes from a male patient aged 2 to 9 who had a stem cell transplant for chronic granulomatous disease, so the T cells may come from the graft donor. The sequencing here drew on peripheral blood, taken 180 days after TCRalphabeta/CD19-depleted stem cell transplant. As DNA, the CDR3 is TGTGCCACCAGTTTAAGGCTTGTCGGCGGGAGAAACTACGAGCAGTACTTC. Its protein product is CATSLRLVGGRNYEQYF.